The rows below give T cell receptor beta chains drawn from one sample of a study of metastatic and nonmetastatic thyroid tumors. TCRdb re-clonotyped the PCR reads via MiXCR. This sample has approximately 25,000 clones, with approximately 15% found just once. Sequenced sample: blood. The origin of the receptors is a male donor with papillary thyroid cancer or a benign thyroid nodule (not recorded which). Some clones in this sample may be carry-over from other donors' samples. Each CDR3 is given with its conserved first and last residue. The order of the fields is V gene, J gene, CDR3 protein.

TRBV6-1,TRBJ1-2,CASRSTTGNYGYTF
TRBV6-5,TRBJ1-4,CASSYPPPQTEIATNEKLFF
TRBV12-3/TRBV12-4,TRBJ2-3,CASSLRDGVKGTQYF
TRBV7-3,TRBJ1-1,CASSLGLAGGEAFF
TRBV4-2,TRBJ2-2,CASSQLAGGGDAGELFF
TRBV20-1,TRBJ2-7,CSASRQGVEQYF
TRBV3-1,TRBJ2-3,CASSWGLAGDTQYF
TRBV7-9,TRBJ2-7,CASSFGSGSAAEQYF
TRBV3-1,TRBJ1-2,CASSQDVGGLGYGYTF
TRBV20-1,TRBJ2-7,CSARSRASGSYEQYF
TRBV28,TRBJ2-1,CASSLWGGQGQFF
TRBV18,TRBJ2-7,CASSPAPPSYEQYF
TRBV9,TRBJ1-1,CASSEGATGWNTEAFF
TRBV30,TRBJ2-7,CAWRTGTDAYEQYF
TRBV19,TRBJ2-1,CASSPTSGYAYEQFF
TRBV30,TRBJ2-3,CAWHGTADTQYF
TRBV14,TRBJ2-7,CASSQTHEQYF
TRBV6-1,TRBJ2-7,CASSESGPTYEQYF
TRBV2,TRBJ1-2,CASRFRGGYTF
TRBV20-1,TRBJ1-5,CSATPGQGNNQPQHF
TRBV27,TRBJ1-2,CASGQISYGYTF
TRBV6-5,TRBJ2-3,CASSYSTSGHTDTQYF
TRBV4-1,TRBJ1-1,CASSQIGDLNTEAFF
TRBV28,TRBJ2-3,CASSPGGPPVTQYF
TRBV5-6,TRBJ1-2,CASSLKQGGVYGYTF
TRBV30,TRBJ1-6,CAWSRTQSPLHF
TRBV27,TRBJ1-2,CASSKSGTAANYGYTF
TRBV11-3,TRBJ2-1,CASSPDQGGEQFF
TRBV7-3,TRBJ1-6,CASSLDYNSPLHF
TRBV28,TRBJ2-7,CASSLWAHEQYF
TRBV6-1,TRBJ2-7,CASERQGENYEQYF
TRBV10-3,TRBJ2-5,CAIRPGQGQETQYF
TRBV11-3,TRBJ2-5,CASSLVRERQETQYF
TRBV15,TRBJ1-5,CATSRTDLPTRNQPQHF
TRBV5-4,TRBJ1-1,CASSSFDRIAEAFF
TRBV6-1,TRBJ1-6,CASSEAGRGSPLHF
TRBV25-1,TRBJ2-1,CASSEASRAWGQFF
TRBV7-2,TRBJ2-5,CASSFGETQYF
TRBV20-1,TRBJ2-3,CSAGPSTDTQYF
TRBV27,TRBJ1-1,CASSLGTNTEAFF
TRBV20-1,TRBJ2-1,CSAPRLVTSGGINEQFF
TRBV28,TRBJ1-2,CASRQPQLLGGYTF
TRBV19,TRBJ2-1,CASSISSGNYEQFF
TRBV7-6,TRBJ2-7,CASSLGPPPGLAGGLFYEQYF
TRBV5-1,TRBJ2-7,CASSFGPSSYEQYF
TRBV12-3/TRBV12-4,TRBJ2-1,CASSWSSGSGREQFF
TRBV11-1,TRBJ2-3,CASRSGGPSTDTRYF
TRBV14,TRBJ2-3,CANSQGGPVGGGTDTQYF
TRBV10-3,TRBJ2-7,CAISANRDRGNEQYF
TRBV27,TRBJ1-2,CASSWSGTGRSGYTF
TRBV27,TRBJ1-1,CASSQGYTEAFF
TRBV19,TRBJ2-1,CASSPGTGRYNEQFF
TRBV25-1,TRBJ1-5,CASSGQGNQPQHF
TRBV20-1,TRBJ2-2,CSARYLQGRAGELFF
TRBV5-1,TRBJ1-2,CASSLAESSGGYTF
TRBV28,TRBJ1-6,CASSPTGQVGDF
TRBV28,TRBJ1-4,CATLTLGKLFF
TRBV6-9,TRBJ2-7,CASSYQSGTVAVTYNIYEQYF
TRBV19,TRBJ1-2,CASSETGWGYTF